The 32 T cell receptor beta chains below were found in one sample sequenced in a study of T cell clusters in autoimmune cytopenias. Each sample's input was about 250 ng genomic DNA, roughly 38,000 genome equivalents. TRB rearrangements were amplified by touch-down multiplex PCR with mixed TRB-A/B primers. TCRdb re-called the multiplex PCR reads; one entry per CDR3 protein, DNA not given. The sample holds more than 12,000 distinct CDR3 sequences. The sample taken for sequencing was peripheral blood. The receptor set was obtained from a human donor with an autoimmune cytopenia or autoimmune hepatitis (not recorded which).

The V call is TRBV19, the J call TRBJ2-5; TCRdb returns TRBD2, unconfirmable since there is no DNA. Germline loops: CDR1 LNHDA, CDR2 SQIVND (reference sequence). CDR3 size: 14 residues. CDR3 sequence: CASSIDTASETQYF.

This clonotype is called medium-sized (0.01 to 0.1%) based on its frequency. The chain recombines TRBV19 with TRBJ1-2; TCRdb's assignment of TRBD1 cannot be checked, as there is no DNA. Germline CDR1 reads LNHDA; CDR2 reads SQIVND (reference sequence). CDR3 length equals 13 residues. The CDR3 sequence is CASSIRGSSGYTF.

The rearrangement joins TRBV6-6 to TRBJ2-3; TCRdb selects TRBD1, and the lack of DNA leaves this call unchecked. The CDR3 length is 15 residues. Germline lookup yields CDR1 MNHNY and CDR2 SVGAGI (reference sequence). CDR3 sequence reads: CASSDLGQLTDTQYF.

The J gene is TRBJ1-1, the V gene TRBV19; TCRdb's D call, TRBD1, is unchecked because there is no DNA. The CDR3 covers 14 residues. Germline CDR1 LNHDA, CDR2 SQIVND (reference sequence). The CDR3 region is CASSIVAGDTEAFF.

The J gene is TRBJ2-1, the V gene TRBV12-3 or TRBV12-4; lacking DNA, the TRBD2 call made by TCRdb goes unchecked. The CDR3 extends over 14 amino acids. CDR3 residues: CASSLQQAGNEQFF.

The chain employs TRBV10-3 and TRBJ2-7. From germline, CDR1 is ENHRY and CDR2 SYGVKD. The CDR3 length is 14 residues. The chain's CDR3 is CAISENGQTYEQYF.

The rearrangement joins TRBV12-3 or TRBV12-4 to TRBJ2-7. The CDR3 totals 13 residues. CDR3 amino acids: CASSIMWGGEQYF.

This chain uses TRBV7-9 with TRBJ1-4. The CDR3 has 15 residues. From germline, CDR1 is SEHNR and CDR2 FQNEAQ (reference sequence). Here the CDR3 reads CASSLESGTNEKLFF.

This clonotype registers medium-sized by frequency. V and J are TRBV12-3 or TRBV12-4 and TRBJ2-5; TCRdb lists TRBD2, though no DNA is available to test this call. This CDR3 is 14 amino acids long. The CDR3 region is CASSRGSLGETQYF.

The genes are TRBV5-6 and TRBJ2-5; there is no DNA to check the TCRdb D call of TRBD2. Germline CDR1 SGHDT, CDR2 YYEEEE. The CDR3 consists of 15 residues. The CDR3 sequence: CASSLVAGPPETQYF. Together with reference TRBV5-6 and TRBJ2-5, the CDR3 gives the full variable domain: DAGVTQSPTHLIKTRGQQVTLRCSPKSGHDTVSWYQQALGQGPQFIFQYYEEEERQRGNFPDRFSGHQFPNYSSELNVNALLLGDSALYLCASSLVAGPPETQYFGPGTRLLVL.

This clonotype is called medium-sized based on its frequency. The chain recombines TRBV6-5 with TRBJ2-7. The CDR3 loop spans 15 amino acids. Germline V CDR1 and CDR2: MNHEY, SVGAGI. CDR3 in amino acids: CASSYSTGGSYEQYF.

Measured by frequency, this clonotype is medium-sized. The chain employs TRBV27 and TRBJ2-7. The germline gives CDR1 MNHEY, CDR2 SMNVEV (reference sequence). This CDR3 is 14 amino acids long. CDR3 region: CASSFKGAAYEQYF.

The rearrangement links TRBV15 to TRBJ2-2; TCRdb's D gene call, TRBD1, goes unchecked for lack of DNA. In germline, CDR1 is LNHNV, CDR2 YYDKDF (reference sequence). This CDR3 is 15 amino acids long. CDR3 protein: CATSMGTGRPGELFF.

The rearrangement uses TRBV27 and TRBJ1-2; lacking DNA, the TRBD1 call made by TCRdb goes unchecked. Germline V lookup: CDR1 MNHEY, CDR2 SMNVEV (reference sequence). There are 15 residues in the CDR3. The CDR3 sequence is CASSPQDRPGYGYTF.

V is TRBV12-3 or TRBV12-4 and J is TRBJ2-7; the D gene TCRdb calls, TRBD2, cannot be checked with no DNA. This CDR3 spans 15 amino acids. CDR3 amino acids: CASSFASGVRYEQYF.

The chain is built from TRBV5-4 and TRBJ2-1. Germline V lookup: CDR1 SGHNT, CDR2 YYREEE (reference sequence). CDR3 length equals 17 residues. The CDR3 here is CASSLGNPKSSYNEQFF.

Frequency places this clonotype as medium-sized. CDR3 protein: CASSRRTSGVTDTQYF. The V gene is TRBV12-3 or TRBV12-4, the J gene TRBJ2-3; absent DNA, TCRdb's TRBD2 call cannot be checked. The CDR3 has 16 amino acids.

This rearrangement joins TRBV5-6 to TRBJ1-1; TCRdb calls TRBD1, which cannot be checked without DNA. Per the germline V gene, CDR1 is SGHDT and CDR2 is YYEEEE. The CDR3 runs 15 residues. CDR3 protein: CASSLWTGRNTEAFF.

According to its frequency, this clonotype is medium-sized (0.01 to 0.1%). The rearrangement uses TRBV29-1 and TRBJ1-4; TCRdb gives TRBD1 as the D gene, but with no DNA this cannot be confirmed. The CDR3 loop spans 13 amino acids. Per germline, CDR1 SQVTM and CDR2 ANQGSEA. This CDR3 reads CSVLGGGSEKLFF.

The rearrangement links TRBV19 to TRBJ1-1. The CDR3 is 14 residues long. Germline CDR1 reads LNHDA; CDR2 reads SQIVND (reference sequence). CDR3 amino acids: CASSLLTQNTEAFF.

This rearrangement joins TRBV6-1 to TRBJ2-2; without DNA, the TCRdb call of TRBD1 cannot be checked. The CDR3 is 15 amino acids. Germline V gives CDR1 MNHNS, CDR2 SASEGT. Here the CDR3 reads CASSHGTARTGELFF.

This CDR3 is CASSLASGSAETQYF. The chain couples TRBV5-6 to TRBJ2-5. This CDR3 contains 15 residues. The germline V gene has CDR1 SGHDT and CDR2 YYEEEE. Combining the CDR3 with reference TRBV5-6 and TRBJ2-5 gives the whole variable domain DAGVTQSPTHLIKTRGQQVTLRCSPKSGHDTVSWYQQALGQGPQFIFQYYEEEERQRGNFPDRFSGHQFPNYSSELNVNALLLGDSALYLCASSLASGSAETQYFGPGTRLLVL.

This rearrangement joins TRBV27 to TRBJ1-1. Germline CDR1 MNHEY, CDR2 SMNVEV (reference sequence). The CDR3 loop spans 13 amino acids. CDR3 region: CASSLGLNTEAFF.

The chain links TRBV6-1 to TRBJ2-5; checking the TCRdb D call of TRBD2 is not possible without DNA. Germline-derived CDR1 and CDR2 are MNHNS and SASEGT. This CDR3 region has 15 residues. The CDR3 region is CASRGLASRWETQYF.

Judged by frequency, this clonotype is medium-sized (0.01 to 0.1%). The chain uses TRBV29-1 and TRBJ1-5; no DNA is available, so the TRBD1 call from TCRdb remains unchecked. This CDR3 region has 14 residues. The germline V gene encodes CDR1 SQVTM and CDR2 ANQGSEA. The CDR3: CSVAYGGVGQPQHF.

In terms of frequency, this clonotype is medium-sized. The V gene is TRBV6-5, the J gene TRBJ2-1; TCRdb indicates TRBD2, and absent DNA this call remains unverified. CDR3 length equals 14 residues. Looked up from germline, CDR1 is MNHEY and CDR2 is SVGAGI. The CDR3 reads CASTSSGRVDEQFF.

This chain joins TRBV19 and TRBJ2-7; TCRdb's D gene call, TRBD1, goes unchecked for lack of DNA. Germline values: CDR1 LNHDA, CDR2 SQIVND (reference sequence). The CDR3 runs to 17 residues. CDR3 sequence reads: CASRGQGSGVNRYEQYF. The full variable domain, in which reference TRBV19 and TRBJ2-7 provide the parts outside the CDR3, is DGGITQSPKYLFRKEGQNVTLSCEQNLNHDAMYWYRQDPGQGLRLIYYSQIVNDFQKGDIAEGYSVSREKKESFPLTVTSAQKNPTAFYLCASRGQGSGVNRYEQYFGPGTRLTVT.

By frequency, this clonotype is medium-sized (0.01 to 0.1%). The chain recombines TRBV19 with TRBJ2-7. Germline-derived CDR1 and CDR2 are LNHDA and SQIVND (reference sequence). This CDR3 has 14 amino acids. This chain's CDR3 is CASSTEDVSYEQYF.

The rearrangement uses TRBV12-3 or TRBV12-4 and TRBJ2-1; TCRdb lists TRBD1, though no DNA is available to test this call. The CDR3 contains 16 residues. The CDR3 reads CASSLGRSQGMGEQFF.

The chain combines TRBV5-6 with TRBJ1-5; lacking DNA, the TRBD1 call made by TCRdb goes unchecked. The CDR3 has 17 amino acids. Germline loops: CDR1 SGHDT, CDR2 YYEEEE. CDR3 loop: CASSLGRGGQRNQPQHF.

The V and J genes are TRBV7-2 and TRBJ1-6; the TCRdb D gene call, TRBD1, has no DNA to confirm it. There are 15 residues in the CDR3. From germline, CDR1 is SGHTA and CDR2 FQGNSA. CDR3: CASSLHRGENSPLHF.

The chain has TRBV19 and TRBJ2-5; TCRdb reports TRBD1, a call that lacks DNA to check it against. Germline V gene data show CDR1 as LNHDA and CDR2 as SQIVND (reference sequence). This CDR3 is built from 14 residues. CDR3 sequence reads: CASSSRVPQETQYF.